This is a list of T cell receptor beta chains from one sample in a study of molecular identifiers for immune sequencing clone quantification. TCRdb redid the calling of the PCR reads with MiXCR, one entry per CDR3 protein. In the table there are about 320,000 distinct CDR3 sequences, about a fifth of which are singletons. What was sequenced was naive CD8+ T cells from blood, with Jurkat cell RNA spiked in. All receptors derive from a human donor in good health. Some libraries in this study had Jurkat cell RNA spiked in. CDR3s include the opening cysteine and the closing phenylalanine or tryptophan. The D gene is left open where the match is weak. Expanded clones get a size class; other rows say once, few or many, or leave the size out.

CDR3aa: CASSEYWTGEPTTNEKLFF
CDR3nt: TGTGCCAGCAGTGAATACTGGACAGGGGAACCCACAACTAATGAAAAACTGTTTTTT
v_gene: TRBV25-1
len: 19
abundance: many
d_gene: TRBD1
j_gene: TRBJ1-4

CDR3aa: CASTNSNQPQHF
CDR3nt: TGCGCCAGCACGAATAGCAATCAGCCCCAGCATTTT
v_gene: TRBV4-1
len: 12
abundance: many
d_gene: -
j_gene: TRBJ1-5

CDR3aa: CASSQDRGSKETQYF
CDR3nt: TGCGCCAGCAGCCAAGACCGGGGCAGCAAAGAGACCCAGTACTTC
v_gene: TRBV4-3
len: 15
abundance: many
d_gene: -
j_gene: TRBJ2-5

CDR3aa: CASSQGWSASTDTQYF
CDR3nt: TGTGCCAGCAGCCAAGGGTGGTCCGCTAGCACAGATACGCAGTATTTT
v_gene: TRBV3-1
len: 16
abundance: few
d_gene: -
j_gene: TRBJ2-3

CDR3aa: CASSTFPDKYNSPLHF
CDR3nt: TGTGCCAGCAGCACCTTTCCTGACAAGTATAATTCACCCCTCCACTTT
v_gene: TRBV7-2
len: 16
abundance: many
d_gene: -
j_gene: TRBJ1-6

CDR3aa: CSAVRTAKGSTDTQYF
CDR3nt: TGCAGCGCCGTTAGGACAGCGAAGGGGAGCACAGATACGCAGTATTTT
v_gene: TRBV29-1
len: 16
abundance: many
d_gene: -
j_gene: TRBJ2-3

CDR3aa: CASSIFVTPGYEQYF
CDR3nt: TGTGCCAGTAGTATATTTGTTACCCCCGGTTACGAGCAGTACTTC
v_gene: TRBV19
len: 15
abundance: -
d_gene: -
j_gene: TRBJ2-7

CDR3aa: CASSLARGPQGEKLFF
CDR3nt: TGTGCCAGCAGCTTAGCGCGGGGGCCGCAGGGTGAAAAACTGTTTTTT
v_gene: TRBV7-6
len: 16
abundance: many
d_gene: -
j_gene: TRBJ1-4

CDR3aa: CASSQDRMGFRNTIYF
CDR3nt: TGCGCCAGCAGCCAAGATAGGATGGGTTTTAGGAACACCATATATTTT
v_gene: TRBV4-3
len: 16
abundance: -
d_gene: -
j_gene: TRBJ1-3

CDR3aa: CASSQDPAGVTDTQYF
CDR3nt: TGTGCCAGCAGCCAAGACCCAGCGGGAGTTACAGATACGCAGTATTTT
v_gene: TRBV4-2
len: 16
abundance: -
d_gene: TRBD2
j_gene: TRBJ2-3

CDR3aa: CASSSGLAYTGELFF
CDR3nt: TGTGCCAGCAGCTCTGGACTAGCTTACACCGGGGAGCTGTTTTTT
v_gene: TRBV5-6
len: 15
abundance: many
d_gene: TRBD2
j_gene: TRBJ2-2

CDR3aa: CASSPAIQGIEAFF
CDR3nt: TGTGCCAGCAGTCCGGCTATACAGGGGATTGAAGCTTTCTTT
v_gene: TRBV6-2/TRBV6-3
len: 14
abundance: few
d_gene: TRBD1
j_gene: TRBJ1-1

CDR3aa: CASSQVASGIFGELFF
CDR3nt: TGCGCCAGCAGCCAAGTGGCTAGCGGCATTTTCGGGGAGCTGTTTTTT
v_gene: TRBV4-3
len: 16
abundance: many
d_gene: TRBD2
j_gene: TRBJ2-2

CDR3aa: CASSQASYSIGTETQYF
CDR3nt: TGTGCCAGCAGCCAGGCCTCCTATAGTATAGGCACGGAGACCCAGTACTTC
v_gene: TRBV6-5
len: 17
abundance: many
d_gene: -
j_gene: TRBJ2-5

CDR3aa: CASSKVSVLSYEQYF
CDR3nt: TGTGCCAGCAGCAAAGTTAGCGTGCTCTCCTACGAGCAGTACTTC
v_gene: TRBV21-1
len: 15
abundance: many
d_gene: -
j_gene: TRBJ2-7

CDR3aa: CTSRTDTYEQYF
CDR3nt: TGTACCAGCAGGACAGATACCTACGAGCAGTACTTC
v_gene: TRBV11-2
len: 12
abundance: -
d_gene: -
j_gene: TRBJ2-7

CDR3aa: CASRDRVNQPQHF
CDR3nt: TGTGCCAGCCGGGACAGGGTAAACCAGCCCCAGCATTTT
v_gene: TRBV6-8
len: 13
abundance: many
d_gene: TRBD1
j_gene: TRBJ1-5

CDR3aa: CASSSIGSTNEKLYF
CDR3nt: TGTGCCAGCAGCTCTATCGGATCAACTAATGAAAAACTGTATTTT
v_gene: TRBV7-9
len: 15
abundance: -
d_gene: -
j_gene: TRBJ1-4

CDR3aa: CASSSSGGALGEQYF
CDR3nt: TGTGCCAGCAGTTCTAGCGGGGGGGCCTTGGGCGAGCAGTACTTC
v_gene: TRBV13
len: 15
abundance: -
d_gene: TRBD2
j_gene: TRBJ2-7

CDR3aa: CASSQGFYTGELFF
CDR3nt: TGTGCCAGCAGCCAAGGATTTTACACCGGGGAGCTGTTTTTT
v_gene: TRBV7-9
len: 14
abundance: -
d_gene: -
j_gene: TRBJ2-2

CDR3aa: CASSTLGVHTDTQYF
CDR3nt: TGTGCCAGTAGTACCCTTGGGGTCCACACAGATACGCAGTATTTT
v_gene: TRBV19
len: 15
abundance: few
d_gene: -
j_gene: TRBJ2-3

CDR3aa: CASSYGGPASYEQYF
CDR3nt: TGTGCCAGTAGTTACGGGGGACCTGCCTCCTACGAGCAGTACTTC
v_gene: TRBV19
len: 15
abundance: few
d_gene: -
j_gene: TRBJ2-7

CDR3aa: CASSLIDQPQHF
CDR3nt: TGTGCCAGCAGTTTAATCGATCAGCCCCAGCATTTT
v_gene: TRBV12-3/TRBV12-4
len: 12
abundance: many
d_gene: -
j_gene: TRBJ1-5

CDR3aa: CASSLRTGPTGEQYF
CDR3nt: TGTGCCAGCAGTTTAAGGACAGGTCCAACGGGGGAGCAGTACTTC
v_gene: TRBV28
len: 15
abundance: many
d_gene: TRBD1
j_gene: TRBJ2-7

CDR3aa: CASSATAHTEAFF
CDR3nt: TGTGCCAGCTCCGCTACGGCCCACACTGAAGCTTTCTTT
v_gene: TRBV19
len: 13
abundance: -
d_gene: -
j_gene: TRBJ1-1

CDR3aa: CAWRGRLLTTSSTDTQYF
CDR3nt: TGTGCCTGGCGGGGCAGGCTATTGACTACCTCTAGCACAGATACGCAGTATTTT
v_gene: TRBV30
len: 18
abundance: -
d_gene: -
j_gene: TRBJ2-3

CDR3aa: CASSQDGGRGTEAFF
CDR3nt: TGTGCCAGCAGCCAAGATGGGGGGCGCGGCACTGAAGCTTTCTTT
v_gene: TRBV3-1
len: 15
abundance: few
d_gene: -
j_gene: TRBJ1-1

CDR3aa: CASSSPPGAHTSYNEQFF
CDR3nt: TGTGCCAGCAGCTCGCCCCCCGGGGCCCATACCTCCTACAATGAGCAGTTCTTC
v_gene: TRBV11-2
len: 18
abundance: once
d_gene: -
j_gene: TRBJ2-1

CDR3aa: CASSFRGTNTEAFF
CDR3nt: TGTGCCAGCAGTTTTCGGGGCACGAACACTGAAGCTTTCTTT
v_gene: TRBV28
len: 14
abundance: many
d_gene: -
j_gene: TRBJ1-1

CDR3aa: CASSLSGGTTDTQYF
CDR3nt: TGTGCCAGCAGTTTATCAGGGGGTACCACAGATACGCAGTATTTT
v_gene: TRBV12-3/TRBV12-4
len: 15
abundance: many
d_gene: TRBD1
j_gene: TRBJ2-3

CDR3aa: CASSLEGLQAFF
CDR3nt: TGTGCCAGCAGTTTAGAAGGACTTCAAGCTTTCTTT
v_gene: TRBV12-3/TRBV12-4
len: 12
abundance: few
d_gene: -
j_gene: TRBJ1-1